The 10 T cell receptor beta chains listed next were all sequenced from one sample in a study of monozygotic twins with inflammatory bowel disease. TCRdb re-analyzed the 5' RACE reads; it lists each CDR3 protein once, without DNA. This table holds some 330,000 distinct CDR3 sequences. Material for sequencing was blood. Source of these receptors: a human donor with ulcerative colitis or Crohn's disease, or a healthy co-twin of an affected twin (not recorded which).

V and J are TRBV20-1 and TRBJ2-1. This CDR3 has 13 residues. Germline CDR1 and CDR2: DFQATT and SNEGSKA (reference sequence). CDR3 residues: CSARDLTKPEQFF.

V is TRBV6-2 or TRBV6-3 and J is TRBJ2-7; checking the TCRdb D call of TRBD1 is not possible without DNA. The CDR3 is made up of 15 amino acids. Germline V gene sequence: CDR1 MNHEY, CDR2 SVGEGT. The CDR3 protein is CASSTRDRVPYEQYF.

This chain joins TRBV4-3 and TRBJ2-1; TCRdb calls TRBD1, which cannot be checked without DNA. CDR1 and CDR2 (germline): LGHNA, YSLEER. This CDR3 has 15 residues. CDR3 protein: CASSQEAGGRYEQFF.

The CDR3 sequence: CASSPGGTAGWPQHF. The chain is built from TRBV18 and TRBJ1-5. Germline CDR1 and CDR2: KGHSH and LQKENI. The CDR3 is 15 residues long.

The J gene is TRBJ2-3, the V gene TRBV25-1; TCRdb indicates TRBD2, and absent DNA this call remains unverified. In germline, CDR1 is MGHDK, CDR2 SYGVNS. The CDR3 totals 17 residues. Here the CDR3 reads CASSTIEGGPGRDTQYF.

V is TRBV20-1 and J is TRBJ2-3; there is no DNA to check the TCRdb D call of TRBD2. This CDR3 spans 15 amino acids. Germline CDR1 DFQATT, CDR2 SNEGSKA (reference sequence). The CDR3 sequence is CSARDPRGGPDTQYF.

The CDR3 reads CASTFVQLSNTEAFF. V gene TRBV12-3 or TRBV12-4 combines with J gene TRBJ1-1. There are 15 residues in the CDR3.

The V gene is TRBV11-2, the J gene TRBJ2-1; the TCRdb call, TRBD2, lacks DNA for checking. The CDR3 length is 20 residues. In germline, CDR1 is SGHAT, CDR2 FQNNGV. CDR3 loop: CASSLIPTSGGVSSYNEQFF.

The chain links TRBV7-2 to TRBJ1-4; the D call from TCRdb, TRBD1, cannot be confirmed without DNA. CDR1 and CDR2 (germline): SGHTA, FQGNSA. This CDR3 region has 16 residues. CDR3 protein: CASSPYTGNANEKLFF.

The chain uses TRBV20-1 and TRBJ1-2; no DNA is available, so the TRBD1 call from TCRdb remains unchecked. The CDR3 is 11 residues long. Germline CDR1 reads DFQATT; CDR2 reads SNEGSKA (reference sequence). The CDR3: CSPGTDYGYTF.